The 3 T cell receptor beta chains below all came from one sample that was sequenced in a study of blood T cell repertoires in COVID-19. Produced via immunoSEQ multiplex PCR; TCRdb's table is partial and in-frame only. The sample carries 81,000 or so clones, 75% to 90% recorded once. Input material: peripheral blood. The receptors were gathered from a man between 65 and 79 years old with active or convalescent COVID-19.

The rearrangement links TRBV5-8 to TRBJ2-2, with TRBD2 matching over 9 bases. The CDR3 length is 15 residues. V was pared by 1 base and J by 7 bases, with 5 bases of the junction left unmatched. Germline V gene sequence: CDR1 SGHTS, CDR2 YDEGEE. The CDR3 protein is CASSLRGLALGELFF. The DNA of the CDR3 is TGTGCCAGCAGCTTGCGCGGACTAGCGCTCGGGGAGCTGTTTTTT.

For the CDR3, the DNA is TGTGCCAGCAGCGGGACAGGGAGCTATGGCTACACCTTC. This translates into CASSGTGSYGYTF. The rearrangement uses TRBV6-5 and TRBJ1-2, with 9 bases that match TRBD1. This CDR3 region has 13 residues. V was pared by 6 bases and J by 4 bases, with 3 bases of the junction left unmatched. CDR1 is MNHEY, CDR2 SVGAGI, per germline.

The chain combines TRBV5-1 with TRBJ1-2; 9 bases agree with TRBD1. This CDR3 contains 14 residues. J gave up 7 bases and V 1 base, and 5 bases lay outside the gene matches. Germline CDR1 and CDR2: SGHRS and YFSETQ. CDR3 DNA sequence: TGCGCCAGCAGCTTGACAGGGGGCGCTCGTGGCTACACCTTC. Translation gives CASSLTGGARGYTF.